The sequence of this TCR beta chain was determined in a study of response to subunit inactivated influenza vaccine. TCRdb redid the calling of the RT-PCR reads with MiXCR, one entry per CDR3 protein. This repertoire shows over 150,000 distinct CDR3 sequences, under 13% found once; its top ten account for 9.5% to 15%. The CDR3 runs to 16 residues. With V trimmed by 0 bases and J by 4 bases, 8 bases remained unmatched. This TCR derives from a man between 50 and 59 years old who received an inactivated influenza vaccine. The input for sequencing was non-naive T cells sorted from PBMCs, taken around seven weeks after vaccination. The gene calls are TRBV12-3 or TRBV12-4 and TRBJ1-2, with 7 nucleotides matching TRBD1. The CDR3 is CASSLALGQRVYGYTF. The CDR3 DNA is TGTGCCAGCAGTTTAGCACTGGGACAGAGAGTCTATGGCTACACCTTC.